The clone carrying this TCR beta chain was counted only a few times. As processed by the authors: It was from reference gene primer amplification that nucleated cell counts were estimated. Using immunoSEQ multiplex PCR, the repertoire was profiled, and TCRdb retains in-frame clones only, with some absent. The DNA gave D and trimming, while V, J and clone size come from that table. The table records 210,000 or so clones, roughly 81% of them present only once. The entry originates in a study of blood T cell repertoires in COVID-19. Study background: The origin of the acute and convalescent COVID-19 samples was the United States, Italy and Spain. Sources were T cells, B-cell-depleted T cells, or PBMCs; the material itself was cDNA or gDNA.

This CDR3 is built from 15 residues. V lost 1 base, J lost 5 bases, and 6 bases stayed unmatched. The germline V gene encodes CDR1 LNHNV and CDR2 YYDKDF (reference sequence). V usage is TRBV15 and J usage is TRBJ2-5; 8 positions agree with TRBD1. The sample taken for sequencing was peripheral blood. This receptor was taken from a woman aged 70-85 years with active or convalescent COVID-19. The CDR3 spells CATSRGQGQLETQYF. The CDR3 DNA is TGTGCCACCAGCAGAGGACAGGGGCAGTTGGAGACCCAGTACTTC.